The 19 T cell receptor beta chains below were found in one sample sequenced in a study of cytomegalovirus exposure and HLA in healthy donors. PCR primers comprised 60 Vbeta and 13 Jbeta primers. TCRdb's copy holds only in-frame clones and misses some; the assay was immunoSEQ multiplex PCR. In the table there are approximately 190,000 clones, around 75% of which are singletons. Sequenced input: PBMCs. The receptors come from a man aged 35-49 years in good health and CMV-seropositive.

This sequence joins TRBV7-9 and TRBJ1-4, with a weak D call TRBD1 (5 bases). CDR3 length: 15 amino acids. Trimming took off 4 bases at V and 8 bases at J, with 17 bases between the two ends. CDR1 SEHNR and CDR2 FQNEAQ come from the germline V gene (reference sequence). CDR3 in DNA: TGTGCCAGCAGCTCCCCGGCGGGGCCAGGGGAAAAACTGTTTTTT. It encodes CASSSPAGPGEKLFF.

The table lists this clone with a few counts. This chain connects TRBV4-1 to TRBJ2-1; a weak D match, TRBD1 (6 bases). Per the germline V gene, CDR1 is MGHRA and CDR2 is YSYEKL. The CDR3 spans 16 residues. Trimming removed 1 base from V and 3 bases from J, with 13 bases in between. CDR3 DNA: TGCGCCAGCAGCCAAGCTGTTACAGGGAACTACAATGAGCAGTTCTTC. This encodes CASSQAVTGNYNEQFF.

Here the CDR3 reads CASAQSREAIQPQHF. The CDR3 nucleotides are TGTGCCAGCGCTCAGTCGAGGGAGGCGATTCAGCCCCAGCATTTT. The chain employs TRBV6-4 and TRBJ1-5; D gene unclear. This CDR3 spans 15 amino acids. V was pared by 8 bases and J by 6 bases, with 20 bases between. Per the germline V gene, CDR1 is MRHNA and CDR2 is SNTAGT.

This clone was detected once. The rearrangement uses TRBV7-3 and TRBJ2-3, with 7 bases aligning to TRBD2. The V segment lost 4 bases and the J segment 4 bases; nucleotides outside the gene matches: 8. The CDR3 is made up of 15 amino acids. Germline values: CDR1 SGHTA, CDR2 FQGTGA. The CDR3 DNA reads TGTGCCAGCAGCTCTCGTATGGGAGGGGCAGATACGCAGTATTTT. Its protein product is CASSSRMGGADTQYF.

This chain uses TRBV5-1 with TRBJ2-3; TRBD2 aligns across 9 bases. J lost 3 bases, V lost 2 bases, and 4 bases had no gene match. Per germline, CDR1 SGHRS and CDR2 YFSETQ. This CDR3 spans 15 amino acids. CDR3 bases: TGCGCCAGCAGCTTAATGCGGGGGGGAACAGATACGCAGTATTTT. It yields the protein CASSLMRGGTDTQYF. Combining the CDR3 with reference TRBV5-1 and TRBJ2-3 gives the whole variable domain KAGVTQTPRYLIKTRGQQVTLSCSPISGHRSVSWYQQTPGQGLQFLFEYFSETQRNKGNFPGRFSGRQFSNSRSEMNVSTLELGDSALYLCASSLMRGGTDTQYFGPGTRLTVL.

Remarks on this clone: At one boundary the junction diverges from the germline segment, which might be a read error. The chain uses TRBV6-5 and TRBJ2-7; 7 bases line up with TRBD2. Germline CDR1 reads MNHEY; CDR2 reads SVGAGI. The CDR3 spans 14 residues. The CDR3 sequence is CASTYGGTSYEQYF. CDR3 bases: TGTGCCAGCACTTACGGGGGGACCTCCTACGAGCAGTACTTC.

V and J are TRBV19 and TRBJ1-2, with D possibly matching TRBD1 (6 bases). V lost 5 bases and J lost 0, with 16 bases in between. In germline, CDR1 is LNHDA, CDR2 SQIVND (reference sequence). The CDR3 has 16 residues. Here the CDR3 reads CASSSIRDTTNYGYTF. The DNA for the CDR3 is TGTGCCAGTAGTTCGATCCGGGACACCACTAACTATGGCTACACCTTC.

DNA for the CDR3: TGTGCCAGCAGCGTAGCTCCCTCTGAGGGTGATGAAGCTTTCTTT. It specifies CASSVAPSEGDEAFF. This rearrangement joins TRBV9 to TRBJ1-1; D is uncertain. Trimming stripped 0 bases from V and 7 bases from J, with 16 bases between. Germline loops: CDR1 SGDLS, CDR2 YYNGEE. CDR3 length equals 15 residues.

The rearrangement uses TRBV9 and TRBJ2-5, with 10 positions matching TRBD1. The germline V gene has CDR1 SGDLS and CDR2 YYNGEE. The CDR3 totals 17 residues. The trim removed 0 bases at V and 6 bases at J, leaving 11 bases unmatched. The CDR3 here is CASSVGDRGVGEKTQYF. CDR3 DNA: TGTGCCAGCAGCGTAGGGGACAGGGGAGTGGGGGAGAAGACCCAGTACTTC.

The chain recombines TRBV7-8 with TRBJ2-1, with D maybe TRBD1 (6 bases). CDR1 and CDR2 from the germline V gene are SGHVS and FQNEAQ. V dropped 4 bases and J dropped 4 bases, with 17 bases sitting between them. The CDR3 extends over 16 amino acids. CDR3 residues: CASSSSGGRGYNEQFF. CDR3 coding DNA: TGTGCCAGCAGCTCCAGTGGCGGTAGGGGGTACAATGAGCAGTTCTTC.

The rearrangement links TRBV19 to TRBJ2-3; TRBD1 matches at 8 bases. This CDR3 has 16 residues. Unmatched junction bases numbered 10, after V lost 6 bases and J lost 2 bases. CDR1 LNHDA and CDR2 SQIVND come from the germline V gene (reference sequence). The CDR3, as DNA: TGTGCCAGTAGCACCCGGCGACAGGGGCTCACAGATACGCAGTATTTT. Protein product: CASSTRRQGLTDTQYF.

The chain uses TRBV19 and TRBJ2-2, with no clear D. The CDR3 has 13 amino acids. V lost 2 bases and J lost 6, with 7 bases in between. The V gene's germline CDR1 is LNHDA and CDR2 SQIVND (reference sequence). The CDR3 reads CASSISAAGELFF. The CDR3 DNA reads TGTGCCAGTAGTATATCTGCAGCCGGGGAGCTGTTTTTT.

The chain is built from TRBV5-6 and TRBJ2-4; D might be TRBD2 (6 bases). Trimming left V 2 bases short and J 0 bases short, with 12 bases between. The CDR3 has 16 residues. Germline values: CDR1 SGHDT, CDR2 YYEEEE. The CDR3 coding sequence is TGTGCCAGCAGCTTTGGTGCGGGATTAGCCAAAAACATTCAGTACTTC. Translation: CASSFGAGLAKNIQYF. Combining the CDR3 with reference TRBV5-6 and TRBJ2-4 gives the whole variable domain DAGVTQSPTHLIKTRGQQVTLRCSPKSGHDTVSWYQQALGQGPQFIFQYYEEEERQRGNFPDRFSGHQFPNYSSELNVNALLLGDSALYLCASSFGAGLAKNIQYFGAGTRLSVL.

The chain joins TRBV4-3 to TRBJ1-1; weak D call: TRBD1 (5 bases). Trimming removed 5 bases at V and 5 bases at J, with 18 bases between. Per germline, CDR1 LGHNA and CDR2 YSLEER. This CDR3 region has 15 residues. The CDR3 loop reads CASSLWGRSSTEAFF. CDR3 coding DNA: TGCGCCAGCAGCTTATGGGGCAGGTCCTCGACTGAAGCTTTCTTT.

Points on this clone: A read error is possible here, since a much larger clone lies one base away. The genes are TRBV11-2 and TRBJ2-5; TRBD2 aligns across 7 bases. With V trimmed by 1 base and J by 1 base, 0 bases remained unmatched. The CDR3 covers 14 residues. Looked up from germline, CDR1 is SGHAT and CDR2 is FQNNGV. CDR3 residues: CASSLAGGQETQYF. In nucleotides, the CDR3 is TGTGCCAGCAGCTTAGCGGGGGGCCAAGAGACCCAGTACTTC.

The CDR3: CASSWGQLNEKLFF. The DNA of the CDR3 is TGCGCCAGCAGCTGGGGACAGTTAAATGAAAAACTGTTTTTT. The chain has TRBV5-1 and TRBJ1-4, with 7 bases that match TRBD1. The CDR3 runs to 14 residues. Trimming removed 3 bases from V and 5 bases from J; junction bases left unmatched: 4. CDR1 is SGHRS, CDR2 YFSETQ, per germline.

The chain recombines TRBV5-6 with TRBJ1-4; the match to TRBD1 covers 10 bases. CDR1 SGHDT and CDR2 YYEEEE come from the germline V gene. CDR3 size: 15 residues. V was pared by 4 bases and J by 8 bases, with 8 bases of the junction left unmatched. DNA for the CDR3: TGTGCCAGCAGCAGCCGGACAGGGGGTTACGAAAAACTGTTTTTT. Its translation is CASSSRTGGYEKLFF.

The chain has TRBV10-3 and TRBJ1-1, with TRBD1 as a possible D gene (5 bases). V was cut by 8 bases and J by 2 bases, with 18 bases left in between. The V gene's germline CDR1 is ENHRY and CDR2 SYGVKD. This CDR3 spans 15 amino acids. In nucleotides, the CDR3 is TGTGCCATCTCGGCGGCAGGGCAACTCAACACTGAAGCTTTCTTT. Protein product: CAISAAGQLNTEAFF.

The genes are TRBV6-5 and TRBJ2-7; 11 bases map to TRBD2. J lost 2 bases, V lost 1 base, and 4 bases had no gene match. In germline, CDR1 is MNHEY, CDR2 SVGAGI. There are 16 residues in the CDR3. The chain's CDR3 is CASSYYASGGTYEQYF. In DNA form, the CDR3 reads TGTGCCAGCAGTTACTACGCTAGCGGGGGGACCTACGAGCAGTACTTC.